The clone carrying this T cell receptor (beta chain) was counted many times. What it recognizes is unknown. The data were taken from a study of Graves' ophthalmopathy and Graves' hyperthyroidism. Study-level results: The model reached approximately 71% sensitivity and roughly 72% specificity for predicting ophthalmopathy progression. A 13-signature model separated ophthalmopathy from stable hyperthyroidism, just over 85% sensitivity, approximately 80% specificity.

The trim removed 2 bases at V and 10 bases at J, leaving 11 bases unmatched. The CDR3 runs 14 residues. Germline CDR1 GTSNPN, CDR2 SVGIG (reference sequence). With a duration under 3 months, ophthalmopathy in the donors showed moderate-to-severe activity, CAS ≥3 and NOSPECS ≥4. RNA transcripts yielded amplified TCR beta CDR3 regions. First-round RT-PCR employed HTBI primers, with a second-round multiplex PCR after it. TCRdb called the multiplex PCR reads again in MiXCR, with one record for every CDR3 protein. The table records nearly 400,000 distinct CDR3 sequences, approximately 20% of them present only once.

The sequenced material came from peripheral blood. The V and J genes are TRBV30 and TRBJ1-5; 7 bases align to TRBD1. The sequence came from a young woman with Graves' ophthalmopathy. The CDR3 protein is CAWSSNRGGEPQHF. The CDR3 DNA follows: TGTGCCTGGAGTTCTAACAGGGGCGGGGAACCCCAGCATTTT.